This TCR beta chain was captured by sequencing in a study of cytotoxic CD8 clonotypes in ibrutinib-treated CLL. Whole-study context: Response samples followed a median 12 months of treatment, range 6 to 36.

Worth noting for this clone: Antigen unknown. Other nucleotide sequences in the sample specify the same CDR3.

Notes on the study in general: At baseline, clonality was higher than in age-matched healthy donors and correlated with CD8+ counts. Public clonotypes were rare and shrank or held steady on treatment.

Between the trimmed V and J ends, which lost 5 bases and 4 bases, there was a span of 3 bases. The length of the CDR3 is 10 residues. Germline CDR1 and CDR2: DFQATT and SNEGSKA (reference sequence). Profiling relied on immunoSEQ multiplex PCR, and the TCRdb table lists in-frame clones only, not all of them. The sample shows tens of thousands of clones, roughly 86% of them seen only once. The sequencing used PBMCs, collected before ibrutinib treatment. The source of this sequence is a human donor with chronic lymphocytic leukemia. The chain carries TRBV20-1 and TRBJ2-1; no reliable D call. CDR3 loop: CSALYNEQFF. The DNA for the CDR3 is TGCAGTGCTCTATACAATGAGCAGTTCTTC.